This is a list of T cell receptor beta chains from one sample in a study of cytomegalovirus exposure and HLA in healthy donors. Sequenced by immunoSEQ multiplex PCR; TCRdb stores in-frame clones only, minus some. Of some 130,000 clones detected, roughly four fifths appear once; the ten largest clones hold approximately 7%. The sample consisted of PBMCs. Receptors originate from a male donor in good health and CMV-seronegative. Both conserved end residues are trimmed from each CDR3. The D gene is left open where the match is weak.

d_gene: .
v_gene: TRBV4-3
CDR3aa: ASSQDLVYQPQH

d_gene: TRBD2
v_gene: TRBV12-5
CDR3aa: ASGCLAGGSFYNEQF

d_gene: TRBD1
v_gene: TRBV27
CDR3aa: ASSSPHRGSNTGELF

d_gene: .
v_gene: TRBV6-5
CDR3aa: ASRPGGSYSYEQY

d_gene: TRBD1
v_gene: TRBV27
CDR3aa: ASSRDRGYGYT

d_gene: .
v_gene: TRBV6-5
CDR3aa: ASSYRDSRNEKLF

d_gene: .
v_gene: TRBV4-1
CDR3aa: ASSQFRDKPTDTQY

d_gene: .
v_gene: TRBV27
CDR3aa: ASSLTGTQYEQY

d_gene: TRBD2
v_gene: TRBV18
CDR3aa: ASSPPGSGRSREQY

d_gene: TRBD2
v_gene: TRBV19
CDR3aa: ASSIRGLAGVGTQY

d_gene: .
v_gene: TRBV6-6
CDR3aa: ASTGRSQETQY

d_gene: TRBD2
v_gene: TRBV6-1
CDR3aa: ASSSGGTISYEQY

d_gene: TRBD1
v_gene: TRBV30
CDR3aa: AWRQGTNTGELF

d_gene: .
v_gene: TRBV18
CDR3aa: ASSTRRTDNEKLF

d_gene: .
v_gene: TRBV5-1
CDR3aa: ASSLVPGTLSSYEQY

d_gene: TRBD1
v_gene: TRBV6-6
CDR3aa: ASTKTGAGQETQY

d_gene: TRBD2
v_gene: TRBV4-2
CDR3aa: ASSQQSSGGYQETQY

d_gene: TRBD1
v_gene: TRBV19
CDR3aa: ASRPGTAGNTIY

d_gene: .
v_gene: TRBV29-1
CDR3aa: SGHRAGNTEAF